The rows below give T cell receptor beta chains drawn from one sample of a study of blood T cells in healthy people across ages. One entry per CDR3 protein, called by TCRdb with MiXCR from the 5' RACE reads. The sample has 450,000 to 650,000 distinct CDR3 sequences; 24% are singletons. This same sample was also taken into another study, of T cells of mothers and their children.

Sequencing was done on a sample of blood. The receptors were sampled from a boy aged 5-17 years in good health. Each CDR3 is given with its conserved first and last residue. Fields, in order: J gene, D gene, clone size, V gene, CDR3 length, CDR3 protein, CDR3 DNA. D genes are given only for firm matches. The listing skips clone size in some rows; elsewhere it reads once, few, many or a size class.

TRBJ2-1 TRBD2 NA TRBV6-4 15 CASSDSLAAYNEQFF TGTGCCAGCAGTGACTCACTAGCGGCCTACAATGAGCAGTTCTTC
TRBJ2-7 TRBD1 many TRBV29-1 18 CSVCDRGLSILRWYEQYF TGCAGCGTTTGCGACAGGGGCCTCTCAATCCTACGTTGGTACGAGCAGTACTTC
TRBJ2-5 NA NA TRBV20-1 15 CSASTPDSYQETQYF TGCAGTGCTAGTACACCCGACAGCTACCAAGAGACCCAGTACTTC
TRBJ2-1 NA few TRBV12-3/TRBV12-4 13 CASTGGLLNEQFF TGTGCCAGCACCGGGGGACTTCTTAATGAGCAGTTCTTC
TRBJ2-5 TRBD1 few TRBV29-1 13 CSVAGQGQETQYF TGCAGCGTCGCGGGACAGGGGCAAGAGACCCAGTACTTC
TRBJ1-2 NA few TRBV27 13 CASGSGVNYGYTF TGTGCCAGCGGCAGCGGGGTGAACTATGGCTACACCTTC
TRBJ1-4 NA NA TRBV4-3 15 CASSQGTGPNEKLFF TGCGCCAGCAGCCAGGGTACAGGGCCTAATGAAAAACTGTTTTTT
TRBJ2-5 TRBD1 NA TRBV7-9 15 CASSLDRGTRETQYF TGTGCCAGCAGCTTAGACAGGGGGACGAGGGAGACCCAGTACTTC
TRBJ2-1 NA few TRBV27 11 CASGPPHEQFF TGTGCCAGCGGTCCCCCCCATGAGCAGTTCTTC
TRBJ1-5 NA few TRBV29-1 13 CSVEGSGDQPQHF TGCAGCGTTGAAGGATCCGGGGATCAGCCCCAGCATTTT
TRBJ1-3 TRBD1 NA TRBV18 15 CASSTTTGEGNTIYF TGTGCCAGCTCAACAACGACAGGGGAAGGAAACACCATATATTTT
TRBJ2-1 NA NA TRBV15 15 CATSRGRGSYNEQFF TGTGCCACCAGCAGAGGACGGGGGTCCTACAATGAGCAGTTCTTC
TRBJ2-7 TRBD1 few TRBV5-1 14 CASSWDRGFTEQYF TGCGCCAGCAGCTGGGACAGGGGGTTTACCGAGCAGTACTTC
TRBJ2-7 TRBD1 NA TRBV10-3 12 CATGTGGNEQYF TGTGCCACCGGGACAGGGGGCAATGAGCAGTACTTC
TRBJ2-7 NA few TRBV7-2 14 CASSLSRADYEQYF TGTGCCAGCAGCTTGTCGAGGGCGGACTACGAGCAGTACTTC
TRBJ2-6 NA NA TRBV29-1 17 CSVGGTGRLSGANVLTF TGCAGCGTTGGGGGGACGGGACGCCTCTCTGGGGCCAACGTCCTGACTTTC
TRBJ2-7 TRBD1 NA TRBV25-1 15 CASSQGTVLPYEQYF TGTGCCAGCAGTCAGGGGACAGTACTGCCCTACGAGCAGTACTTC
TRBJ1-5 NA NA TRBV9 15 CASSASPGSNQPQHF TGTGCCAGCAGCGCCTCCCCGGGTAGCAATCAGCCCCAGCATTTT
TRBJ1-1 TRBD1 NA TRBV20-1 13 CSARPTGILEAFF TGCAGTGCTAGACCGACAGGGATACTTGAAGCTTTCTTT
TRBJ1-5 NA NA TRBV5-6 15 CASSHAAEGGQPQHF TGTGCCAGCAGCCATGCCGCGGAGGGAGGGCAGCCCCAGCATTTT
TRBJ2-7 NA NA TRBV28 15 CASSLVLDITYEQYF TGTGCCAGCAGTTTAGTTCTGGACATAACCTACGAGCAGTACTTC
TRBJ1-4 NA NA TRBV6-5 14 CASRPDSINEKLFF TGTGCCAGCAGACCGGACAGCATTAATGAAAAACTGTTTTTT
TRBJ2-2 NA few TRBV5-1 13 CASSLSEDGELFF TGCGCCAGCAGCCTATCCGAGGACGGGGAGCTGTTTTTT
TRBJ2-7 NA NA TRBV21-1 15 CASSGWCGGTYEQYF TGTGCCAGCAGTGGGTGGTGCGGGGGGACCTACGAGCAGTACTTC
TRBJ2-7 TRBD1 few TRBV27 17 CASSLYLSTGGTYEQYF TGTGCCAGCAGTTTATACCTCTCGACAGGGGGAACCTACGAGCAGTACTTC
TRBJ2-5 NA NA TRBV6-4 13 CASHLGTQETQYF TGTGCCAGCCACTTAGGGACACAAGAGACCCAGTACTTC
TRBJ2-7 NA few TRBV27 15 CASTITTGYLHEQYF TGTGCCAGCACCATTACCACGGGTTATCTCCACGAGCAGTACTTC
TRBJ1-2 NA few TRBV29-1 13 CSVTEVKSYGYTF TGCAGCGTTACAGAAGTGAAAAGCTATGGCTACACCTTC
TRBJ1-1 NA NA TRBV6-1 13 CASSERGDTEAFF TGTGCCAGCAGTGAAAGGGGGGACACTGAAGCTTTCTTT
TRBJ2-1 TRBD2 few TRBV4-3 16 CASSLLPSGVYNEQFF TGCGCCAGCAGCCTCCTCCCTAGCGGGGTTTACAATGAGCAGTTCTTC
TRBJ1-4 NA NA TRBV18 16 CASSPQTQGTNEKLFF TGTGCCAGCTCACCGCAAACACAGGGAACTAATGAAAAACTGTTTTTT
TRBJ2-5 TRBD2 NA TRBV4-2 16 CASSQGLAGTQETQYF TGTGCCAGCAGCCAAGGACTAGCGGGGACCCAAGAGACCCAGTACTTC
TRBJ2-5 NA few TRBV28 15 CASSFSHRSGETQYF TGTGCCAGCAGTTTTTCTCACAGGAGCGGGGAGACCCAGTACTTC
TRBJ1-3 NA NA TRBV5-1 16 CASSLDGRHSGNTIYF TGCGCCAGCAGCTTGGACGGACGGCACTCTGGAAACACCATATATTTT
TRBJ2-1 TRBD2 NA TRBV5-1 16 CASSLISGGFGNEQFF TGCGCCAGCAGCTTGATTAGCGGGGGGTTTGGGAATGAGCAGTTCTTC
TRBJ2-7 NA NA TRBV4-3 16 CASSLGRGRRGYEQYF TGCGCCAGCAGCCTCGGACGAGGTCGACGGGGCTACGAGCAGTACTTC
TRBJ2-7 NA NA TRBV28 18 CASSLYGVRSSEGYEQYF TGTGCCAGCAGTTTATATGGGGTCCGAAGCTCCGAAGGATACGAGCAGTACTTC
TRBJ2-5 TRBD2 NA TRBV12-3/TRBV12-4 14 CASSWGSGQETQYF TGTGCCAGCAGCTGGGGTAGCGGGCAAGAGACCCAGTACTTC
TRBJ2-3 NA NA TRBV5-1 14 CASSSRGIPDTQYF TGCGCCAGCAGCTCGAGGGGGATCCCAGATACGCAGTATTTT